The T cell receptor (beta chain) described here comes from a study of blood T cell repertoires in COVID-19 (dated by TCRdb to the early 2020s). Regarding the complete study: Samples from collaborators originated in the United States, Italy and Spain and spanned both the acute and convalescent phases of COVID-19. Nearly every sample came with metadata listing a de-identified subject ID, COVID-19 status, age in years and sex. The samples were drawn from two sources: the first 160 participants of the ongoing ImmuneRACE study, and fewer than 1,500 subjects contributed by 6 global collaborators. Where available, HLA class I and class II types were taken from metadata supplied by the sample provider and were not determined by assay-based typing. Subjects who had been exposed to COVID-19, were actively infected with it, or had recovered from it provided the deeply sampled blood TCRbeta repertoires that made up the dataset. The material from the prospective study consisted of cDNA or gDNA derived from T cells, B-cell-depleted T cells, or PBMCs. The repertoires were released in a freely available public database intended as a resource for research on the immune response to SARS-CoV-2.

To note about this clone: This clone's antigen is unknown. There are no base qualities to consult, and no much larger clone falls within one base.

CDR1 LNHDA and CDR2 SQIVND were looked up in the germline V gene (reference sequence). Compared with germline, V lacks 8 bases and J lacks 6 bases; bases without a gene match: 13. The CDR3, cysteine through phenylalanine, is 15 amino acids long. CDR3 DNA only is kept here, 45 bases in frame from base 1. Another Seattle source contributed samples from volunteer blood donors who had recovered from COVID-19. Collaborating institutions collected whole blood in K2EDTA tubes following their own protocols. For TCRbeta analysis, collaborators shipped samples as frozen whole blood, isolated PBMCs, or DNA extracted from either of those sample types. Study-wide conclusions, independent of this receptor: Clinical and demographic metadata were provided uncurated, with the amount varying by source and participant.

The immunoSEQ Assay, a bias-controlled multiplex PCR, was used to amplify TCRbeta CDR3 regions from genomic DNA. From the authors' description of their analysis: The number of nucleated cells in each sample was estimated from the amplification of reference gene primers within the assay. To quantify the absolute abundance of each unique TCRbeta CDR3 rearrangement, sequence reads were collapsed and filtered. Productive Simpson clonality was computed per sample as the square root of Simpson's diversity index over productive rearrangements. The immuneACCESS repertoire file appears here via TCRdb, limited to in-frame rearrangements. These files lack a portion of the clones; in checked studies, under half of the deficit traces to unresolved V genes, and the cause of the others is not known. The V and J calls and clone size are taken from that table; D and trimming were inferred from the DNA. This sample lists about 200,000 clones; under 80% were detected once. The ten largest clones represent roughly 13% of the sample.

The sequenced sample was peripheral blood. The sequence was collected from a man aged 50 to 59 who had recovered from COVID-19. Recombination connected TRBV19 to TRBJ1-2; 9 bases in the junction line up with TRBD1. The DNA sequence reads TGTGCCAGTTCGATGACAGGACAGGGGACGAATGGCTACACCTTC. This gives the protein CASSMTGQGTNGYTF.